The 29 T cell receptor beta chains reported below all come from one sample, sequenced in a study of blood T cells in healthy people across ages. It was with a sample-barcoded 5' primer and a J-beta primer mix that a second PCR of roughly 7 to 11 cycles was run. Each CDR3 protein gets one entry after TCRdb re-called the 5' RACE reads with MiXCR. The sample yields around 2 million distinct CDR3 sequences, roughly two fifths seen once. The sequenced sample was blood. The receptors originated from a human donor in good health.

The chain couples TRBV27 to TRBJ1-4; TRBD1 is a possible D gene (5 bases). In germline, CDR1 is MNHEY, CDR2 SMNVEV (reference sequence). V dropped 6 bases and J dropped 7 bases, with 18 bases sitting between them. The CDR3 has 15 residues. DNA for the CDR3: TGTGCCAGCAGGGGATGGGACGGCCTTGGTGAAAAACTGTTTTTT. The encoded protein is CASRGWDGLGEKLFF.

CDR3 loop: CASSSRAEGSYEQYF. CDR3 bases: TGTGCCAGCAGCTCCCGGGCTGAAGGGAGCTACGAGCAGTACTTC. J is TRBJ2-7 and V is TRBV7-9; weak D call: TRBD2 (5 bases). This CDR3 is 15 amino acids long. The ends were cut back, 4 bases at V and 3 bases at J, with 16 bases in the middle. Germline V gene sequence: CDR1 SEHNR, CDR2 FQNEAQ (reference sequence).

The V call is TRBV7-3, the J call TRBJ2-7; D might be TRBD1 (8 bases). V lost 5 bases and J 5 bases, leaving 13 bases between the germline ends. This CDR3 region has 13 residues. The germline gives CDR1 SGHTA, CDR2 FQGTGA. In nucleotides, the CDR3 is TGTGCCAGCAGCCAACAGGGGGGGGACGAGCAGTACTTC. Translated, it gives CASSQQGGDEQYF.

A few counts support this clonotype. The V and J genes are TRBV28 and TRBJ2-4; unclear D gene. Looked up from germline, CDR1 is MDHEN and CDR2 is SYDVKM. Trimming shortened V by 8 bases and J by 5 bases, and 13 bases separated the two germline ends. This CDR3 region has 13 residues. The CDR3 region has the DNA TGTGCCAGCTCACAGTGGCAGGAAAACATTCAGTACTTC. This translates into CASSQWQENIQYF.

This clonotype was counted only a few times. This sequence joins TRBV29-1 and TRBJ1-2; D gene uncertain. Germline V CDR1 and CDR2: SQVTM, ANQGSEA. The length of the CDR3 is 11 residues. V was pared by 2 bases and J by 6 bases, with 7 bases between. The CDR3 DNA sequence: TGCAGCGTTGAATTGGCGGATGGCTACACCTTC. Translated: CSVELADGYTF.

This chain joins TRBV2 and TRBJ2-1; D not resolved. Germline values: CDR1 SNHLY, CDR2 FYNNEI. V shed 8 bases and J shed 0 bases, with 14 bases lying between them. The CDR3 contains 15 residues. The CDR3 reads CASCPGPGSYNEQFF. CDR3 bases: TGTGCCAGCTGTCCAGGCCCAGGCTCCTACAATGAGCAGTTCTTC. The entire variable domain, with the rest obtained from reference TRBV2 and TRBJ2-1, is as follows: EPEVTQTPSHQVTQMGQEVILRCVPISNHLYFYWYRQILGQKVEFLVSFYNNEISEKSEIFDDQFSVERPDGSNFTLKIRSTKLEDSAMYFCASCPGPGSYNEQFFGPGTRLTVL.

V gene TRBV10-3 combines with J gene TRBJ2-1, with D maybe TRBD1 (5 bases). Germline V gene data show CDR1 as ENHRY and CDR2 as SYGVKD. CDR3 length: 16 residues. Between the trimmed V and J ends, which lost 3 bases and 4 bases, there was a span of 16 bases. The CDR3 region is CAISDPSGKRYNEQFF. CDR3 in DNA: TGTGCCATCAGTGATCCCTCAGGGAAACGATACAATGAGCAGTTCTTC.

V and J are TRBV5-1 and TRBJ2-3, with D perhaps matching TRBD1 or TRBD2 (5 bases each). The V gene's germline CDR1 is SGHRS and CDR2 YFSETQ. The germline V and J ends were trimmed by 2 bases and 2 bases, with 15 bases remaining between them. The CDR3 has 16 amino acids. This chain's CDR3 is CASSFGGTAFTDTQYF. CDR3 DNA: TGCGCCAGCAGCTTTGGGGGTACTGCTTTCACAGATACGCAGTATTTT.

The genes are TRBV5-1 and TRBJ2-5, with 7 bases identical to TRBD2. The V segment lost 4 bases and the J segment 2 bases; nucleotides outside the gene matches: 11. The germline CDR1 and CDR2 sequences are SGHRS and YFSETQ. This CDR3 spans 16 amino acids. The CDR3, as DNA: TGCGCCAGCAGCCCGAATCAGGGAGCGGGGCAAGAGACCCAGTACTTC. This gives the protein CASSPNQGAGQETQYF.

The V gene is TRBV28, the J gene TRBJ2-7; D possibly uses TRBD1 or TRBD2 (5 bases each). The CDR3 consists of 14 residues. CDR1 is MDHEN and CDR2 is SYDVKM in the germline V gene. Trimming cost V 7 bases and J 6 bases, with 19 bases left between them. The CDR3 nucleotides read TGTGCCAGCACCCCACCGGGACGCTCGGCCGAGCAGTACTTC. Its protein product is CASTPPGRSAEQYF.

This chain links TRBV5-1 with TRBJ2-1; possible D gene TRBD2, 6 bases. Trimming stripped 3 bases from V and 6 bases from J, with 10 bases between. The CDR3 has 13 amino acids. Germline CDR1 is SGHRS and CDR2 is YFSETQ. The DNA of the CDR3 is TGCGCCAGCAGCTCGCACGGGGGCAATGAGCAGTTCTTC. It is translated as CASSSHGGNEQFF.

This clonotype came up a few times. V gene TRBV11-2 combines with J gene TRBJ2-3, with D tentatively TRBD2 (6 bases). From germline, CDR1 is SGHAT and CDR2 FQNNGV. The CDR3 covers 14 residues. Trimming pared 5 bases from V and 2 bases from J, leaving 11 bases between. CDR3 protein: CASSPSVLTDTQYF. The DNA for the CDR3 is TGTGCCAGCAGCCCTAGCGTCCTCACAGATACGCAGTATTTT.

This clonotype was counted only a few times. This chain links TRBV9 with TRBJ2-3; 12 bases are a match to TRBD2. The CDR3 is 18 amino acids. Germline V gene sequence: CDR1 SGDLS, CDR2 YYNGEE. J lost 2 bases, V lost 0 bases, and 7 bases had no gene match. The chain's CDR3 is CASSVGPWTSGITDTQYF. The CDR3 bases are TGTGCCAGCAGCGTAGGGCCATGGACTAGCGGGATCACAGATACGCAGTATTTT.

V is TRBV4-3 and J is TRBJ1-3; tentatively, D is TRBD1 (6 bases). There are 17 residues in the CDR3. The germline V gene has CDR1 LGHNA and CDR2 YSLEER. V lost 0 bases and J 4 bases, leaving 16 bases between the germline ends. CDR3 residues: CASSQDLPGQGGNTIYF. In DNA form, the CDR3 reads TGCGCCAGCAGCCAAGATCTACCGGGACAAGGAGGAAACACCATATATTTT.

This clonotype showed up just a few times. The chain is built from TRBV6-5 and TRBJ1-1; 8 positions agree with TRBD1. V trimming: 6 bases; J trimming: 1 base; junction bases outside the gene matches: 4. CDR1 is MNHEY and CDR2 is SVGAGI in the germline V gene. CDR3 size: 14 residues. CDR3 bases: TGTGCCAGCAGGCCAGGGGGCCCGAACACTGAAGCTTTCTTT. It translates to CASRPGGPNTEAFF.

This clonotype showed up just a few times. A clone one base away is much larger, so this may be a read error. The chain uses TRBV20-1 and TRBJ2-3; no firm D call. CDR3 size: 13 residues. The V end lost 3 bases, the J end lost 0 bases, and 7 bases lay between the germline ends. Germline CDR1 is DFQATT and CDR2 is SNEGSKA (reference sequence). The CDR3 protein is CSASHPSTDTQYF. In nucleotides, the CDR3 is TGCAGTGCTAGTCATCCTAGCACAGATACGCAGTATTTT.

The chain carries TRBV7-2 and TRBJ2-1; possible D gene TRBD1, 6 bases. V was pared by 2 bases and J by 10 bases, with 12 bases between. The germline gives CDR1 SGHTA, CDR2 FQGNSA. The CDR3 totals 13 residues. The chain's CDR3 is CASSLFPGQEQFF. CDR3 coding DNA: TGTGCCAGCAGCTTATTCCCGGGACAAGAGCAGTTCTTC.

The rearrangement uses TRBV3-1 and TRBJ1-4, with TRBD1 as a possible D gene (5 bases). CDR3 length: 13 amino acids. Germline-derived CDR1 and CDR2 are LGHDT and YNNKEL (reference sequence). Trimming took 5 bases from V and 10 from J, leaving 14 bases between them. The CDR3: CASSSRGSGKLFF. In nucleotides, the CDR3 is TGTGCCAGCAGCTCTCGGGGCTCGGGAAAACTGTTTTTT.

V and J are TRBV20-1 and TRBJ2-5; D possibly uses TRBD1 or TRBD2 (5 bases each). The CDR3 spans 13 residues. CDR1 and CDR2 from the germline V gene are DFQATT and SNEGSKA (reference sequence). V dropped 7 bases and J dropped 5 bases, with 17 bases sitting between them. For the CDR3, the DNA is TGCAGTGGCTGGAACCGGGACGAGGAGACCCAGTACTTC. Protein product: CSGWNRDEETQYF.

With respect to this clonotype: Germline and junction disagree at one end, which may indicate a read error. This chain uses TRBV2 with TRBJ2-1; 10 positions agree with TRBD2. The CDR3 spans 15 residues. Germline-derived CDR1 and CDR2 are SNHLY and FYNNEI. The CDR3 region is CTSAWPLAGANEQFF. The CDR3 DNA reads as TGTACCAGCGCCTGGCCCCTAGCGGGAGCCAATGAGCAGTTCTTC. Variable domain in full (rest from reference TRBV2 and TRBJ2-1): EPEVTQTPSHQVTQMGQEVILRCVPISNHLYFYWYRQILGQKVEFLVSFYNNEISEKSEIFDDQFSVERPDGSNFTLKIRSTKLEDSAMYFCTSAWPLAGANEQFFGPGTRLTVL.

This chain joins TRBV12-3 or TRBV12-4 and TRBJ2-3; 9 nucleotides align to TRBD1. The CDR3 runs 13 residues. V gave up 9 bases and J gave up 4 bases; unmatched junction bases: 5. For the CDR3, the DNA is TGTGCCAGTGGGACAGGGAGGCCAGATACGCAGTATTTT. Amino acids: CASGTGRPDTQYF.

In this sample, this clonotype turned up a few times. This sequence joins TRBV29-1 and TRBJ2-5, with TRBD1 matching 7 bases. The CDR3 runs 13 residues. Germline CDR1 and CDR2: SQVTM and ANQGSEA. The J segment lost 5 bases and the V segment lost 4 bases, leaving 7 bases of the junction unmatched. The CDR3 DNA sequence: TGCAGCGTTGGACAGGGAACGGGGGAGACCCAGTACTTC. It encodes CSVGQGTGETQYF.

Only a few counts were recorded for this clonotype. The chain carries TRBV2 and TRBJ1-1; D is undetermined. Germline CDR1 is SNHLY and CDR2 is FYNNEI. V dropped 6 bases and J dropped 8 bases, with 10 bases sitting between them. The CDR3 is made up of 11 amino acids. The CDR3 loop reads CASSTGREAFF. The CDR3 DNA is TGTGCCAGCAGCACCGGGCGCGAAGCTTTCTTT.

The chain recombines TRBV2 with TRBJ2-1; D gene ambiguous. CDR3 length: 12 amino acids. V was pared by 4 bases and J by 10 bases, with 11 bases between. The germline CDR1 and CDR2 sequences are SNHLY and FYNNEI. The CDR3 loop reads CASSGKFREQFF. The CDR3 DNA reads TGTGCCAGCAGTGGCAAGTTCAGGGAGCAGTTCTTC.

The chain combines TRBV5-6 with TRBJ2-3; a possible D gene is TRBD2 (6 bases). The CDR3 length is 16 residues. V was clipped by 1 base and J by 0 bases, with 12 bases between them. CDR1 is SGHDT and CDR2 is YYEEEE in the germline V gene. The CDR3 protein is CASSLSVGRSTDTQYF. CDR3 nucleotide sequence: TGTGCCAGCAGCTTGTCGGTGGGGAGGAGCACAGATACGCAGTATTTT.

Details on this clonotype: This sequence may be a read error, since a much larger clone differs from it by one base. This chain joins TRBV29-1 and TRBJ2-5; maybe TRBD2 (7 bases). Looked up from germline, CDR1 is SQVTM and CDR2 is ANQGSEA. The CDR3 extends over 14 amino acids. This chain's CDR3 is CSVRGGGGQGTQYF. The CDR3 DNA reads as TGCAGCGTTCGGGGTGGCGGGGGCCAAGGGACCCAGTACTTC.

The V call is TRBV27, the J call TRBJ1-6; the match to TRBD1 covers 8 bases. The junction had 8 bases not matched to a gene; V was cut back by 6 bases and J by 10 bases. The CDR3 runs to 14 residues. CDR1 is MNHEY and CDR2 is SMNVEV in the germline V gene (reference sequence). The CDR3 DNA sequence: TGTGCCAGCAGAACTACAGGGACAGGATCACCCCTCCACTTT. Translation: CASRTTGTGSPLHF.

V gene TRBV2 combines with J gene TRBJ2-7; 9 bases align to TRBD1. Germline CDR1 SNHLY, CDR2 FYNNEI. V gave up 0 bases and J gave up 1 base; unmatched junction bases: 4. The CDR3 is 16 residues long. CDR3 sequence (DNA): TGTGCCAGCAGTGAAGCGCTCGGACAGGGGTCCTACGAGCAGTACTTC. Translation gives CASSEALGQGSYEQYF.

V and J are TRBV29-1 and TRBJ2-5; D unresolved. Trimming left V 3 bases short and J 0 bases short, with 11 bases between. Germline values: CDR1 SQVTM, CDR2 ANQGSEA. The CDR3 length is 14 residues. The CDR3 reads CSVEVFAYQETQYF. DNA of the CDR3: TGCAGCGTTGAGGTCTTCGCGTACCAAGAGACCCAGTACTTC. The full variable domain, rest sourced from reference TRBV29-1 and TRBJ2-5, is SAVISQKPSRDICQRGTSLTIQCQVDSQVTMMFWYRQQPGQSLTLIATANQGSEATYESGFVIDKFPISRPNLTFSTLTVSNMSPEDSSIYLCSVEVFAYQETQYFGPGTRLLVL.